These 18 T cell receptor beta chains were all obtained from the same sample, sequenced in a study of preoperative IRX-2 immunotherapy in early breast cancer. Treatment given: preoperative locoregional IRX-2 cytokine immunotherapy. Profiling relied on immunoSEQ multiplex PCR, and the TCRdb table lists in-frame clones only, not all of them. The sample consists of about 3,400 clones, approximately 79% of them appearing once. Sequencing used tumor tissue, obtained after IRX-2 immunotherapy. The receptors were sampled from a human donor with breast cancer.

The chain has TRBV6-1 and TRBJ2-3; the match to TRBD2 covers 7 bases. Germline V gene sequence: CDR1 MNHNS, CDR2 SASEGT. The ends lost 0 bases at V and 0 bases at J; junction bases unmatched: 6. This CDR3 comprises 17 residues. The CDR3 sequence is CASSEATAGRSTDTQYF. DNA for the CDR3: TGTGCCAGCAGTGAAGCGACAGCGGGGAGGAGCACAGATACGCAGTATTTT.

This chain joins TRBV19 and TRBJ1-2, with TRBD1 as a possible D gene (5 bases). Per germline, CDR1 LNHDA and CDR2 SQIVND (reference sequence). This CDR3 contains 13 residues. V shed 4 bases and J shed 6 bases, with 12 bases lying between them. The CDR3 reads CASSTALTDGYTF. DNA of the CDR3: TGTGCCAGTAGTACCGCGTTGACAGATGGCTACACCTTC.

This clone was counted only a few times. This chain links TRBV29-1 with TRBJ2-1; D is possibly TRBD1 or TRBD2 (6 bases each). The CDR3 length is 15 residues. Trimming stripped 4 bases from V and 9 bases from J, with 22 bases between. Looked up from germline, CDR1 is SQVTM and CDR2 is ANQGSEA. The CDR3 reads CSVAYPYGGSGEQFF. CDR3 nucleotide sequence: TGCAGCGTTGCTTATCCGTACGGGGGCAGCGGTGAGCAGTTCTTC.

CDR3 residues: CASRPTGNYGYTF. The CDR3 nucleotides are TGTGCCAGCAGACCGACAGGGAACTATGGCTACACCTTC. The chain employs TRBV28 and TRBJ1-2, with 7 bases aligning to TRBD1. Germline V gene sequence: CDR1 MDHEN, CDR2 SYDVKM. J was trimmed by 2 bases and V by 6 bases; bases with no gene match: 3. The CDR3 loop spans 13 amino acids.

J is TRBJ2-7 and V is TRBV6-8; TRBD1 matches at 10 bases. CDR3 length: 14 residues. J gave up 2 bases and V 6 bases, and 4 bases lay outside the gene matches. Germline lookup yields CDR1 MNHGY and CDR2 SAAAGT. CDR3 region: CASRTGQGPYEQYF. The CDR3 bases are TGTGCCAGCAGAACGGGACAGGGGCCCTACGAGCAGTACTTC.

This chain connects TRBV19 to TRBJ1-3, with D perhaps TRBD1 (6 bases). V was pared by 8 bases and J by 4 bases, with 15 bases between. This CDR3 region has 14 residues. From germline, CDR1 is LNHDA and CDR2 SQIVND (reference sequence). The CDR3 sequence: CASSIGGSGNTIYF. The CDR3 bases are TGTGCCAGTTCGATTGGGGGCTCCGGAAACACCATATATTTT.

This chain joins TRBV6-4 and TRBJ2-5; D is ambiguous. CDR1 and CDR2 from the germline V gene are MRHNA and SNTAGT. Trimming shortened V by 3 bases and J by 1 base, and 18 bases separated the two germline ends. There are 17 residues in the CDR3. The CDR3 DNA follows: TGTGCCAGCAGTGAACCTATGGTTCCCAGGCGCCAAGAGACCCAGTACTTC. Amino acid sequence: CASSEPMVPRRQETQYF.

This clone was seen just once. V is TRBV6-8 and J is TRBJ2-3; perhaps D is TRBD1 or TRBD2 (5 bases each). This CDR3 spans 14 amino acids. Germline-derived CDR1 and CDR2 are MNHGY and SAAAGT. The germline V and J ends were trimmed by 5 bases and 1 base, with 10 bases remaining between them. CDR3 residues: CASSRGERTDTQYF. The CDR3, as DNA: TGTGCCAGCAGTAGGGGAGAGCGCACAGATACGCAGTATTTT.

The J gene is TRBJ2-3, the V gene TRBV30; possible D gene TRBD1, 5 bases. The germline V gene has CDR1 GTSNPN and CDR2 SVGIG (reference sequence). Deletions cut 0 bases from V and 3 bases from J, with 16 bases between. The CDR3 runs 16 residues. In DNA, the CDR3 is TGTGCCTGGAGTGTAGGGGTTAGTTTAAGAACAGATACGCAGTATTTT. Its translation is CAWSVGVSLRTDTQYF.

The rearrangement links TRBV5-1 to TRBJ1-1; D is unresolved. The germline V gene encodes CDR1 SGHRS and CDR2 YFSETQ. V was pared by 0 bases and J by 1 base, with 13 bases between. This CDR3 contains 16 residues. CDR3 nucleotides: TGCGCCAGCAGCTTGGCCGCCGGGGTGGCGAACACTGAAGCTTTCTTT. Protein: CASSLAAGVANTEAFF. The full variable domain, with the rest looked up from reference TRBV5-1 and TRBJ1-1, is KAGVTQTPRYLIKTRGQQVTLSCSPISGHRSVSWYQQTPGQGLQFLFEYFSETQRNKGNFPGRFSGRQFSNSRSEMNVSTLELGDSALYLCASSLAAGVANTEAFFGQGTRLTVV.

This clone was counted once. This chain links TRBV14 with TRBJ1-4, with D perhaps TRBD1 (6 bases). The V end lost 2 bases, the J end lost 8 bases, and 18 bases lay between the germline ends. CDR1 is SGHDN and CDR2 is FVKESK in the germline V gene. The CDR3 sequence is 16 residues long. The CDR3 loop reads CASSQYSGGDREKLFF. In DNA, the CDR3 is TGTGCCAGCAGCCAATACTCGGGGGGCGATAGAGAAAAACTGTTTTTT.

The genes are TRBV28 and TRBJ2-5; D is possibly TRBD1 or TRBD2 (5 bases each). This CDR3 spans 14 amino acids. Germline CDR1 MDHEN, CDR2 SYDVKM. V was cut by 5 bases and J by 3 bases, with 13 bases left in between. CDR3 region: CASSLLEGKETQYF. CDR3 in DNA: TGTGCCAGCAGTCTCCTAGAGGGGAAAGAGACCCAGTACTTC.

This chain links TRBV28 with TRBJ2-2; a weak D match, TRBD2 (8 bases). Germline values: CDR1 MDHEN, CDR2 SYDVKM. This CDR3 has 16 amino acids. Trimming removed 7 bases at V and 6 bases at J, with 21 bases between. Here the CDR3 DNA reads TGTGCCAGCACCTCAATCCCGGGAGGGGGCCCCGGGGAGCTGTTTTTT. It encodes CASTSIPGGGPGELFF.

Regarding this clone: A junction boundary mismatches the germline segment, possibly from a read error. DNA for the CDR3: TGTGCCAACAGCTTGGTGCCTGCTAGCACAGATACGCAGTATTTT. As protein: CANSLVPASTDTQYF. The V gene is TRBV7-1, the J gene TRBJ2-3; D is unresolved. Being an ORF, TRBV7-1 has a function that is uncertain. This CDR3 comprises 15 residues.

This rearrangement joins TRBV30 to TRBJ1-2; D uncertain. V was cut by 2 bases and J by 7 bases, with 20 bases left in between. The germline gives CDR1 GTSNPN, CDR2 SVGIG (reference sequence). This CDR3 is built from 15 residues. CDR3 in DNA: TGTGCCTGGAGTCGGGAACGGCTGGCCCCTGGTGGCTACACCTTC. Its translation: CAWSRERLAPGGYTF.

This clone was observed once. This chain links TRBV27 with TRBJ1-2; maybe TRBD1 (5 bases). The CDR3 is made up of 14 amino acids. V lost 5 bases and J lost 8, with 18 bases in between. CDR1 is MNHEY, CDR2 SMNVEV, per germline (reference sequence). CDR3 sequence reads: CASSRLNPGSGYTF. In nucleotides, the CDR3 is TGTGCCAGCAGTCGCTTGAATCCAGGGTCCGGCTACACCTTC.

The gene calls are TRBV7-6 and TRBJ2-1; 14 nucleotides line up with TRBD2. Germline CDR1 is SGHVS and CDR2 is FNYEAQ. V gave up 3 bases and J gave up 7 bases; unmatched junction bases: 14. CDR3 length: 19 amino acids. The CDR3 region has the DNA TGTGCCAGCAGCTTGATGGGACTAGCGGGAGTTCCTTTGGCGAATGAGCAGTTCTTC. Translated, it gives CASSLMGLAGVPLANEQFF.

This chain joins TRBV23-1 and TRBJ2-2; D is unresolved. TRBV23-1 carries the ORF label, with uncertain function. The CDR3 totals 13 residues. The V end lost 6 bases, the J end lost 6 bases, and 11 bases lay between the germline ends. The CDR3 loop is CASSQDRAGELFF. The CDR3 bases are TGCGCCAGCAGCCAAGATCGGGCCGGGGAGCTGTTTTTT.